The rows below give T cell receptor beta chains drawn from one sample of a study of vaccination and CD4 T cells after COVID-19. For these TCRs, the target antigens are not known. TCRdb called the PCR reads again in MiXCR, with one record for every CDR3 protein. The table records around 20,000 distinct CDR3 sequences, 50% to 70% of them present only once. Specimen: CD4+ T cells from blood, cultured in vitro, collected after SARS-CoV-2 vaccination. All receptors derive from a human donor who received a COVID-19 vaccine. CDR3s include the opening cysteine and the closing phenylalanine or tryptophan. A D gene is named only where the DNA matches it firmly. Clone size is stated in some rows and not others, as once, few, many or a class when expanded.

V gene,CDR3 length,clone size,D gene,J gene,CDR3 protein,CDR3 DNA
TRBV30,10,-,-,TRBJ2-3,CALGDDTQYF,TGTGCCCTGGGGGATGATACGCAGTATTTT
TRBV10-3,12,once,-,TRBJ1-3,CAISDTRNTIYF,TGTGCCATCAGTGACACCCGGAACACCATATATTTT
TRBV5-6,16,-,-,TRBJ1-6,CASSLDGGVWNSPLHF,TGTGCCAGCAGCTTGGATGGGGGGGTTTGGAATTCACCCCTCCACTTT
TRBV20-1,15,few,TRBD1,TRBJ1-1,CSAARTGAMNTEAFF,TGCAGTGCCGCCCGGACAGGGGCTATGAACACTGAAGCTTTCTTT
TRBV2,13,few,-,TRBJ1-5,CASTGQSDQPQHF,TGTGCCAGCACAGGGCAGTCTGATCAGCCCCAGCATTTT
TRBV29-1,13,-,-,TRBJ1-1,CSVEPGTNTEAFF,TGCAGCGTTGAACCAGGGACCAACACTGAAGCTTTCTTT
TRBV12-3/TRBV12-4,15,-,TRBD1,TRBJ1-5,CASSPSHRGSQPQHF,TGTGCCAGCAGCCCGTCGCACAGGGGAAGCCAGCCCCAGCATTTT
TRBV12-3/TRBV12-4,13,-,-,TRBJ1-6,CASSLDPNSPLHF,TGTGCCAGCAGTTTAGATCCCAATTCACCCCTCCACTTT
TRBV6-1,15,-,-,TRBJ2-5,CASSDLPVGGKTQYF,TGTGCCAGCAGTGACCTCCCTGTGGGGGGAAAGACCCAGTACTTC
TRBV25-1,16,-,-,TRBJ1-1,CASSVLEQGGDTEAFF,TGTGCCAGCAGTGTACTGGAACAGGGTGGGGACACTGAAGCTTTCTTT
TRBV6-1,17,few,-,TRBJ2-3,CASSRRPENSRTDTQYF,TGTGCCAGCAGTCGAAGACCGGAGAACTCTCGCACAGATACGCAGTATTTT
TRBV6-1,13,-,-,TRBJ1-5,CASSRDPNQPQHF,TGTGCCAGCAGTAGGGACCCTAATCAGCCCCAGCATTTT
TRBV19,14,-,-,TRBJ2-3,CASSISLGADTQYF,TGTGCCAGTAGTATCTCCTTGGGCGCAGATACGCAGTATTTT
TRBV7-2,15,few,TRBD2,TRBJ2-4,CASSVGTSYRNIQYF,TGTGCCAGCAGCGTCGGGACTAGCTATCGGAACATTCAGTACTTC
TRBV19,18,-,-,TRBJ2-6,CASSIRTGSSPGANVLTF,TGTGCCAGTAGTATAAGAACAGGTAGTAGCCCTGGGGCCAACGTCCTGACTTTC
TRBV20-1,19,-,-,TRBJ1-5,CSASTRTWDALGSNQPQHF,TGCAGTGCTAGTACCCGTACCTGGGACGCATTGGGTAGCAATCAGCCCCAGCATTTT